What follows describes a single T cell receptor beta chain. The sample comes from a study of blood T cell repertoires in COVID-19. Background on the study: Sources were T cells, B-cell-depleted T cells, or PBMCs; the material itself was cDNA or gDNA.

Patients from Seattle were sampled longitudinally, starting during active infection. In the study's own analysis: Estimation of nucleated cell counts relied on the amplification of reference gene primers. TCRdb's copy holds only in-frame clones and misses some; the assay was immunoSEQ multiplex PCR. The V and J calls and clone size were taken over from that table, and D and trimming were inferred from the DNA. The repertoire holds approximately 240,000 clones, with around nine tenths as singletons. The CDR3 is made up of 17 amino acids. V lost 2 bases and J lost 2; bases outside the gene matches: 5. CDR1 and CDR2 from the germline V gene are ENHRY and SYGVKD.

This chain links TRBV10-3 with TRBJ2-3; 12 bases are a match to TRBD2. This clonotype was obtained from a man aged 25 to 40 with COVID-19, enrolled during active disease. Sample: peripheral blood. The CDR3 bases are TGTGCCATCAGTGAGACTAGCGGGGGGCCCTACACAGATACGCAGTATTTT. Protein product: CAISETSGGPYTDTQYF.